The rows below give T cell receptor beta chains drawn from one sample of a study of shared clonotypes between healthy human individuals. The protocol was immunoSEQ multiplex PCR, while the TCRdb copy is restricted to in-frame clones and leaves out a portion. This table has around 700,000 clones, just over 90% appearing once. Material for sequencing was naive CD8+ T cells sorted from blood. The receptors derive from a man between 25 and 39 years old in good health. The CDR3 runs from the conserved cysteine through the conserved F or W. The D gene is left open where the match is weak. Expanded clones get a size class; other rows say once, few or many, or leave the size out.

D: NA; V: TRBV27; J: TRBJ2-7; size: NA; CDR3: CASSSRLGREQYF; DNA: TGTGCCAGCAGTTCCCGCTTGGGGCGCGAGCAGTACTTC
D: NA; V: TRBV13; J: TRBJ2-7; size: NA; CDR3: CASSLGLESTAYEQYF; DNA: TGTGCCAGCAGCTTAGGCCTTGAAAGCACGGCCTACGAGCAGTACTTC
D: NA; V: TRBV4-1; J: TRBJ2-7; size: NA; CDR3: CASSQDPTRVYEQYF; DNA: TGCGCCAGCAGCCAAGATCCCACTAGAGTCTACGAGCAGTACTTC
D: TRBD2; V: TRBV27; J: TRBJ2-7; size: NA; CDR3: CASSRTSGTEQYF; DNA: TGTGCCAGCAGTCGGACTAGCGGGACCGAGCAGTACTTC
D: NA; V: TRBV7-9; J: TRBJ2-1; size: NA; CDR3: CASSLEPTGVVGNEQFF; DNA: TGTGCCAGCAGCTTAGAGCCCACGGGGGTGGTGGGGAATGAGCAGTTCTTC
D: TRBD2; V: TRBV29-1; J: TRBJ2-3; size: NA; CDR3: CSVERLADETDTQYF; DNA: TGCAGCGTTGAACGGCTAGCGGATGAAACAGATACGCAGTATTTT
D: NA; V: TRBV5-1; J: TRBJ2-2; size: NA; CDR3: CASSLEGRDPGELFF; DNA: TGCGCCAGCAGCTTGGAGGGCAGGGACCCCGGGGAGCTGTTTTTT
D: NA; V: TRBV7-6; J: TRBJ2-7; size: NA; CDR3: CASSLEHTYEQYF; DNA: TGTGCCAGCAGCTTAGAACATACCTACGAGCAGTACTTC
D: NA; V: TRBV4-3; J: TRBJ2-2; size: NA; CDR3: CASSQAGGLDTGELFF; DNA: TGCGCCAGCAGCCAAGCTGGGGGCCTCGACACCGGGGAGCTGTTTTTT
D: TRBD1; V: TRBV28; J: TRBJ2-7; size: NA; CDR3: CASSPPGQSYEQYF; DNA: TGTGCCAGCAGTCCACCGGGACAGTCCTACGAGCAGTACTTC
D: NA; V: TRBV7-9; J: TRBJ2-2; size: NA; CDR3: CASSLLSGQNTGELFF; DNA: TGTGCCAGCAGCTTACTAAGTGGGCAGAACACCGGGGAGCTGTTTTTT
D: NA; V: TRBV5-4; J: TRBJ2-7; size: NA; CDR3: CASSFGELAYEQYF; DNA: TGTGCCAGCAGCTTTGGGGAACTTGCCTACGAGCAGTACTTC
D: NA; V: TRBV5-6; J: TRBJ1-1; size: NA; CDR3: CASSLRPGESGTEAFF; DNA: TGTGCCAGCAGCTTACGACCCGGCGAATCGGGCACTGAAGCTTTCTTT
D: NA; V: TRBV7-9; J: TRBJ2-1; size: once; CDR3: CASSLAGLGNEQFF; DNA: TGTGCCAGCAGCTTAGCGGGACTGGGTAATGAGCAGTTCTTC
D: NA; V: TRBV27; J: TRBJ2-7; size: NA; CDR3: CASGLREYEQYF; DNA: TGTGCCAGCGGTCTCAGGGAGTACGAGCAGTACTTC
D: NA; V: TRBV7-9; J: TRBJ2-2; size: NA; CDR3: CASRTGTTNGELFF; DNA: TGTGCCAGCAGGACCGGGACGACCAACGGGGAGCTGTTTTTT
D: NA; V: TRBV29-1; J: TRBJ1-1; size: NA; CDR3: CSVEMNTEAFF; DNA: TGCAGCGTTGAAATGAACACTGAAGCTTTCTTT
D: NA; V: TRBV9; J: TRBJ2-4; size: NA; CDR3: CASSVDPNIQYF; DNA: TGTGCCAGCAGCGTAGATCCTAACATTCAGTACTTC
D: NA; V: TRBV7-9; J: TRBJ1-2; size: NA; CDR3: CASSLVLWQGLEGYTF; DNA: TGTGCCAGCAGCTTAGTTCTGTGGCAGGGCCTCGAGGGCTACACCTTC
D: TRBD2; V: TRBV5-8; J: TRBJ2-1; size: NA; CDR3: CASSFGGGVSYNEQFF; DNA: TGTGCCAGCAGCTTCGGGGGAGGGGTGTCCTACAATGAGCAGTTCTTC
D: NA; V: TRBV11-2; J: TRBJ2-1; size: NA; CDR3: CASSLLSYEQFF; DNA: TGTGCCAGCAGCTTATTATCGTATGAGCAGTTCTTC
D: TRBD2; V: TRBV29-1; J: TRBJ2-5; size: NA; CDR3: CSVTGLAGVGEWETQYF; DNA: TGCAGCGTGACGGGACTAGCGGGAGTTGGGGAATGGGAGACCCAGTACTTC
D: TRBD1; V: TRBV5-5; J: TRBJ1-4; size: NA; CDR3: CASSLEPQGAGEKLFF; DNA: TGTGCCAGCAGCTTAGAACCACAGGGGGCCGGAGAAAAACTGTTTTTT
D: TRBD1; V: TRBV6-1; J: TRBJ1-4; size: NA; CDR3: CASSDRTGYEKLFF; DNA: TGTGCCAGCAGTGATAGGACAGGTTACGAAAAACTGTTTTTT
D: TRBD1; V: TRBV11-2; J: TRBJ1-2; size: NA; CDR3: CASSPWTGTYGYTF; DNA: TGTGCCAGCAGCCCCTGGACAGGCACGTATGGCTACACCTTC
D: TRBD2; V: TRBV29-1; J: TRBJ2-5; size: NA; CDR3: CSVDGSSGAQETQYF; DNA: TGCAGCGTTGATGGGTCTAGCGGGGCACAAGAGACCCAGTACTTC
D: TRBD1; V: TRBV4-1; J: TRBJ2-1; size: NA; CDR3: CASSPLLRTGGGNEQFF; DNA: TGCGCCAGCAGCCCCCTTCTTCGGACAGGAGGAGGCAATGAGCAGTTCTTC
D: NA; V: TRBV7-9; J: TRBJ2-1; size: NA; CDR3: CASRSGAGGINEQFF; DNA: TGTGCCAGCAGGTCCGGGGCGGGCGGGATAAATGAGCAGTTCTTC
D: NA; V: TRBV2; J: TRBJ2-3; size: NA; CDR3: CASNSFPGTRYSTDTQYF; DNA: TGTGCCAGCAACTCCTTTCCCGGGACTCGCTACAGCACAGATACGCAGTATTTT